This is a list of T cell receptor beta chains from one sample in a study of T cell responses to AZD1222 COVID-19 vaccine. Sequenced by immunoSEQ multiplex PCR; TCRdb stores in-frame clones only, minus some. The data hold roughly 150,000 clones, with roughly 88% observed a single time. The source material was peripheral blood, sampled 28 days after the second AZD1222 dose. All receptors come from an adult who received the AZD1222 COVID-19 vaccine. Each CDR3 is given with its conserved first and last residue. The D gene is left open where the match is weak. Rows give clone size only sometimes, using once, few, many, or a class for an expanded clone.

TRBJ1-2 - 13 - TRBV12-3/TRBV12-4 TGTGCCAGCAGTTTGGAGGGCTGGTATGGCTACACCTTC CASSLEGWYGYTF
TRBJ1-2 - 16 TRBD1 TRBV4-1 TGCGCCAGCAGCCAAGCCGGGACAGGGAATCTTCATGGCTACACCTTC CASSQAGTGNLHGYTF
TRBJ2-3 - 16 - TRBV9 TGTGCCAGCAGCGTAACTAGCCGGGGTAGCACAGATACGCAGTATTTT CASSVTSRGSTDTQYF
TRBJ2-1 - 17 - TRBV10-3 TGTGCCATCAGTGAGTCGGAGTCCCGGGGCTCCTACAATGAGCAGTTCTTC CAISESESRGSYNEQFF
TRBJ2-7 - 15 TRBD2 TRBV3-1/TRBV3-2 TGTGCCAGCAGCCAAGGGACTAGCGGACTCCTAGAGCAGTACTTC CASSQGTSGLLEQYF
TRBJ2-7 - 12 TRBD1 TRBV2 TGTGCCAGCCGGGGACAGGCCTACGAGCAGTACTTC CASRGQAYEQYF
TRBJ2-1 - 16 TRBD2 TRBV5-1 TGCGCCAGCAGCCAATTAGCGGGAGGTAGTTACAATGAGCAGTTCTTC CASSQLAGGSYNEQFF
TRBJ2-1 - 16 TRBD2 TRBV27 TGTGCCACCACTGGGGGACTAGCGGGGGGAAACAATGAGCAGTTCTTC CATTGGLAGGNNEQFF
TRBJ2-7 once 12 - TRBV6-5 TGTGCCAGTCAGACGGGTATTGTCGAGCAGTACTTC CASQTGIVEQYF
TRBJ2-1 - 18 TRBD2 TRBV5-4 TGTGCCAGCAGCCCGGGACTAGCGGGAGGGCCCACCTACAATGAGCAGTTCTTC CASSPGLAGGPTYNEQFF
TRBJ1-2 - 14 - TRBV24-1 TGTGCCACCAGTGATCGAGGCAGAGTTGATGGCTACACCTTC CATSDRGRVDGYTF
TRBJ2-5 - 11 - TRBV12-3/TRBV12-4 TGTGCCAGCAGTAACTCGGGGACCCAGTACTTC CASSNSGTQYF
TRBJ1-6 - 14 - TRBV27 TGTGCCAGCAGTTGGACGGATTATAATTCACCCCTCCACTTT CASSWTDYNSPLHF
TRBJ1-5 once 15 TRBD1 TRBV12-5 TGTGCTAGTGGAGGGCAGGGGGCGGGCAATCAGCCCCAGCATTTT CASGGQGAGNQPQHF
TRBJ1-1 - 15 - TRBV6-5 TGTGCCAGCAGTTACTCGATAGGGATGAACACTGAAGCTTTCTTT CASSYSIGMNTEAFF
TRBJ2-5 - 13 - TRBV19 TGTGCCAGTAGTATAGAACTAACTGGGACCCAGTACTTC CASSIELTGTQYF
TRBJ2-3 - 15 TRBD2 TRBV2 TGTGCCAGCAGGGCGACTAGCGGAGCCCCAGATACGCAGTATTTT CASRATSGAPDTQYF
TRBJ2-1 - 13 - TRBV5-1 TGCGCCAGCAGCTCTTCAACCCGGGATCGGGAGTTCTTC CASSSSTRDREFF